Listed here are 10 T cell receptor beta chains from one sample, sequenced in a study of CD8 T cells in Susac syndrome. RNA amounts of about 0.5 to 1 ug underwent reverse transcription with random hexamers. One entry per CDR3 protein, called by TCRdb with MiXCR from the immunoSEQ multiplex PCR reads. The sample yields some 150,000 distinct CDR3 sequences, around 94% seen once. Sequencing used CD4+ T cells from PBMCs. The receptors originated from a human donor in good health.

V usage is TRBV2 and J usage is TRBJ2-3; D call uncertain. Trimming shortened V by 2 bases and J by 12 bases, and 12 bases separated the two germline ends. Per the germline V gene, CDR1 is SNHLY and CDR2 is FYNNEI. This CDR3 region has 12 residues. CDR3 in DNA: TGTGCCAGCAGTGAACAGGATGGGGTTCAGTATTTT. It codes for CASSEQDGVQYF.

The rearrangement uses TRBV9 and TRBJ2-1; 13 nucleotides match TRBD2. V was pared by 0 bases and J by 9 bases, with 3 bases of the junction left unmatched. This CDR3 has 15 residues. The V gene's germline CDR1 is SGDLS and CDR2 YYNGEE. CDR3 DNA sequence: TGTGCCAGCAGCGTAGGGACTAGCGGGAGCGGTGAGCAGTTCTTC. This sequence encodes CASSVGTSGSGEQFF.

Written as DNA, the CDR3 is TGTGCCAGCAGCCAAGCGGGGACCTCGGAGGAGCAGTACTTC. This gives the protein CASSQAGTSEEQYF. The chain uses TRBV3-1 and TRBJ2-7, with D perhaps being TRBD1 or TRBD2 (5 bases each). Trimming shortened V by 1 base and J by 7 bases, and 14 bases separated the two germline ends. The V gene's germline CDR1 is LGHDT and CDR2 YNNKEL (reference sequence). The CDR3 spans 14 residues.

The chain couples TRBV18 to TRBJ2-7, with a weak D call TRBD2 (6 bases). The CDR3 runs 14 residues. In germline, CDR1 is KGHSH, CDR2 LQKENI. Trimming removed 5 bases from V and 0 bases from J, with 11 bases in between. CDR3 amino acids: CASSSGTASYEQYF. CDR3 nucleotide sequence: TGTGCCAGCTCATCCGGGACTGCCTCCTACGAGCAGTACTTC.

The sample holds many counts of this clonotype. One junction end disagrees with the germline gene, perhaps due to a read error. The CDR3 region is CASSRDSYEQYF. CDR3 DNA sequence: TGTGCCAGCTCTCGGGACAGCTACGAGCAGTACTTC. The chain couples TRBV5-1 to TRBJ2-7; 7 bases map to TRBD1. The CDR3 contains 12 residues. In germline, CDR1 is SGHRS, CDR2 YFSETQ. Looking up the rest from reference TRBV5-1 and TRBJ2-7 gives the full variable domain: KAGVTQTPRYLIKTRGQQVTLSCSPISGHRSVSWYQQTPGQGLQFLFEYFSETQRNKGNFPGRFSGRQFSNSRSEMNVSTLELGDSALYLCASSRDSYEQYFGPGTRLTVT.

This sequence joins TRBV3-1 and TRBJ2-2; D possibly matches TRBD1 or TRBD2 (5 bases each). V shed 3 bases and J shed 1 base, with 12 bases lying between them. The CDR3 length is 16 residues. CDR1 is LGHDT and CDR2 is YNNKEL in the germline V gene (reference sequence). DNA of the CDR3: TGTGCCAGCAGCCACCCTTGGGACGGGAACACCGGGGAGCTGTTTTTT. Protein sequence: CASSHPWDGNTGELFF.

The genes are TRBV7-9 and TRBJ1-2; a weak D match, TRBD1 (5 bases). CDR1 is SEHNR and CDR2 is FQNEAQ in the germline V gene (reference sequence). The length of the CDR3 is 13 residues. V lost 10 bases and J 4 bases, leaving 16 bases between the germline ends. DNA of the CDR3: TGTGCCACCGATAGGGGAGATAGCTATGGCTACACCTTC. It is translated as CATDRGDSYGYTF.

V is TRBV11-2 and J is TRBJ2-5; D is perhaps TRBD2 (5 bases). This CDR3 spans 16 amino acids. Germline-derived CDR1 and CDR2 are SGHAT and FQNNGV. Trimming took 1 base from V and 7 from J, leaving 19 bases between them. The CDR3 spells CASSLVSPYSDGTQYF. The CDR3 DNA reads as TGTGCCAGCAGCTTAGTATCCCCCTATAGCGACGGGACCCAGTACTTC.

The J gene is TRBJ2-2, the V gene TRBV6-6; 9 bases are shared with TRBD1. Germline V gene sequence: CDR1 MNHNY, CDR2 SVGAGI (reference sequence). The J segment lost 3 bases and the V segment lost 6 bases, leaving 5 bases of the junction unmatched. This CDR3 has 15 residues. CDR3 bases: TGTGCCAGCAGCGAGACAGGGGGGGACACCGGGGAGCTGTTTTTT. Translated, it gives CASSETGGDTGELFF.

The chain uses TRBV10-2 and TRBJ1-5; D might be TRBD1 (5 bases). Trimming stripped 2 bases from V and 4 bases from J, with 24 bases between. CDR1 and CDR2 from the germline V gene are WSHSY and SAAADI. This CDR3 is 19 amino acids long. CDR3 sequence (DNA): TGCGCCAGCAGTGAGACTACAGGTTTCGGCTTCTGGCCTAATCAGCCCCAGCATTTT. It translates to CASSETTGFGFWPNQPQHF.